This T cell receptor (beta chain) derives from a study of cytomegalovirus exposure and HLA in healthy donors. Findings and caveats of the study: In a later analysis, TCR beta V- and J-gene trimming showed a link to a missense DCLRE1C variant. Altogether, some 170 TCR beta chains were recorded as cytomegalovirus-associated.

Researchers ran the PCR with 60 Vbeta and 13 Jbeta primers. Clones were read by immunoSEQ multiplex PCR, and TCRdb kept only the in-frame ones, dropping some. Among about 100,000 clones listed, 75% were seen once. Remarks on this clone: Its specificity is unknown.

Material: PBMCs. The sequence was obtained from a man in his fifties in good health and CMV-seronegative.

CDR3: CASDRGKGGCRIHNEKLFF. The CDR3 nucleotides read TGTGCCAGCGACAGGGGCAAGGGGGGATGCCGAATTCACAATGAAAAACTGTTTTTT. The chain couples TRBV21-1 to TRBJ1-4; the DNA was not compared with TRBD1, the D call given in the table. TRBV21-1 is a pseudogene segment. The CDR3 covers 19 residues.